This TCR beta chain is from a study of T cell responses to AZD1222 COVID-19 vaccine. Study details: Second-dose intervals of approximately 4 or approximately 12 weeks were pooled. Study-level results: Donors were mostly white British, more females; clonal diversity possibly underestimated. The study reported that nearly half of spike-specific TCRs target unmutated variant regions. Mapped onto spike, vaccine-associated CD4 TCRs spanned it and were dominant at 160-218 and 743-854.

This clone was observed once. Antigen specificity is unknown. The CDR3 consists of 15 residues. CDR1 is KGHSH, CDR2 LQKENI, per germline. The ends were cut back, 0 bases at V and 2 bases at J, with 10 bases in the middle. Measured with immunoSEQ multiplex PCR; TCRdb has only the in-frame clones, and not every one. Of 85,000 to 110,000 clones listed, 88% were seen once; the top ten hold 20% to 25%. Sequencing was performed on peripheral blood, taken on day 0 of AZD1222 vaccination. This clonotype was sampled from an adult in good health. The chain employs TRBV18 and TRBJ1-1; unclear D gene. CDR3 DNA sequence: TGTGCCAGCTCACCACCGGCGGGTCGAAACACTGAAGCTTTCTTT. This translates into CASSPPAGRNTEAFF.